This T cell receptor beta chain was found in a study of blood T cell repertoires in COVID-19 (TCRdb year 2020). About the investigation overall: The collaborator samples originated in the United States, Italy and Spain and spanned the acute and convalescent phases of COVID-19. The prospective study material was composed of cDNA or gDNA derived from T cells, B-cell-depleted T cells, or PBMCs. Deeply sampled blood TCRbeta repertoires from subjects exposed to, actively infected with, or recovered from COVID-19 were included in the dataset. The repertoires were made available in a free public database intended to serve as a resource for research on the immune response to SARS-CoV-2. Samples came from the ongoing ImmuneRACE study (first 160 participants) plus 1,254 subjects from 6 global collaborators. The sample metadata nearly always contained a de-identified subject ID, COVID-19 status, age in years and sex. HLA class I and class II types, where available, came from metadata supplied by the sample provider rather than from assay-based typing. General study outcomes and caveats: The amount of clinical and demographic metadata varied by source and participant and was provided uncurated.

The immunoSEQ Assay, a bias-controlled multiplex PCR, was used to amplify TCRbeta CDR3 regions from genomic DNA. Per the original workflow: Nucleated cell counts per sample were estimated from amplification of reference gene primers within the assay. To quantify the absolute abundance of each unique TCRbeta CDR3 rearrangement, sequence reads were collapsed and filtered. Productive Simpson clonality was computed per sample as the square root of Simpson's diversity index over productive rearrangements. Sourced from immuneACCESS, this table was stored by TCRdb with only in-frame sequences that have V and J called. A share of the clones is absent; for the studies checked, an unresolved V gene accounts for under half, and the remainder has no known explanation. V and J calls and clone size follow that table, whereas D and trimming were derived from the DNA. The sample records about 170,000 clones, around nine tenths of which are singletons. Around 3.5% of the sample rests with the top ten.

Sequences GTSNPN (CDR1) and SVGIG (CDR2) are obtained from the germline V gene (reference sequence). V sheds 3 bases and J sheds 5 bases, leaving 14 bases between their ends. The CDR3 has 14 amino acids, counting the end cysteine and phenylalanine. Of all the DNA, just the CDR3 is kept, 42 bases in frame from base 1. Each collaborating institution followed its own protocols to collect whole blood in K2EDTA tubes. For TCRbeta analysis, collaborator samples were shipped as frozen whole blood, as isolated PBMCs, or as DNA extracted from either sample type. Points on this clone: Its antigen has not been determined. The sample holds no much larger clone one base away, and base qualities are not on file.

Sample: peripheral blood. The sequence derives from a man between 65 and 79 years old with acute or convalescent COVID-19. This sequence uses TRBV30 and TRBJ1-5; 5 matching bases give a weak D call of TRBD1. The CDR3 amino acid sequence is: CAWSPDTSYQPQHF. Here is the DNA: TGTGCCTGGAGCCCGGACACATCTTATCAGCCCCAGCATTTT.